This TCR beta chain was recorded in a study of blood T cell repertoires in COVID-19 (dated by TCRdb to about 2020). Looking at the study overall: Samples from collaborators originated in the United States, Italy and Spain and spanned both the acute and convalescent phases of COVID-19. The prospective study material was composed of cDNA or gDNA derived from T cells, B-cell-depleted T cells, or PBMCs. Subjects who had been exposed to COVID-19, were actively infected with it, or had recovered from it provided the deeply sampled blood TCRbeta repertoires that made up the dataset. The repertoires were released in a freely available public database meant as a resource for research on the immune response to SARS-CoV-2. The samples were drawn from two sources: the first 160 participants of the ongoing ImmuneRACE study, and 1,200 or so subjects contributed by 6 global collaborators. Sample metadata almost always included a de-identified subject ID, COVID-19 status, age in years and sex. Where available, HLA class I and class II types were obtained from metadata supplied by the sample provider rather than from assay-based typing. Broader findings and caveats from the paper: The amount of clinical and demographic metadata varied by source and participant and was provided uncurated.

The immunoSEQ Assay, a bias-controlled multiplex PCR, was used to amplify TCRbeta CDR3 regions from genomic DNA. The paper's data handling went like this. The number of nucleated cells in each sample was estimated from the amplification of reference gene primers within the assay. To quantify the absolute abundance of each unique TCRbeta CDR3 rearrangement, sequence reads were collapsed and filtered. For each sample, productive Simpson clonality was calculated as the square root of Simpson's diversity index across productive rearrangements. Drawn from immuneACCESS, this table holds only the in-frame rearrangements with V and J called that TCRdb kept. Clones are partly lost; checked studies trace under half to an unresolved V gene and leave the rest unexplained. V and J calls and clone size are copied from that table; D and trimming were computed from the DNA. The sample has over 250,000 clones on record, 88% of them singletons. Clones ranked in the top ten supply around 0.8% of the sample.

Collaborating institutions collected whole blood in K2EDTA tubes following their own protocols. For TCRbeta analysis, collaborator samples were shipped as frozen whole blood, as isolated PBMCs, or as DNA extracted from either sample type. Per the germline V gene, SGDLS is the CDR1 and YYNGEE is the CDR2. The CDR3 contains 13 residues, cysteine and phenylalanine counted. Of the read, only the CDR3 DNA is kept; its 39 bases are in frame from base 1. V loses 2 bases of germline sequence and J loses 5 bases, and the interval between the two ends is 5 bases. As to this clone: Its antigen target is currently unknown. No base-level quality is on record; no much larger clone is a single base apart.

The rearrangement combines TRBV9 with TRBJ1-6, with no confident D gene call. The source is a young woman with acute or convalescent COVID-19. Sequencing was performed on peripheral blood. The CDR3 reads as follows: CASSVANNSPLHF. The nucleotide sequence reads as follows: TGTGCCAGCAGCGTTGCGAATAATTCACCCCTCCACTTT. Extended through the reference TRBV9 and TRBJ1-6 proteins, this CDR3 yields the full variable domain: DSGVTQTPKHLITATGQRVTLRCSPRSGDLSVYWYQQSLDQGLQFLIQYYNGEERAKGNILERFSAQQFPDLHSELNLSSLELGDSALYFCASSVANNSPLHFGNGTRLTVT.